This T cell receptor (beta chain) was recorded in a study of T-cell reconstitution after alpha-beta-depleted transplantation in children. Germline CDR1 DFQATT, CDR2 SNEGSKA (reference sequence). V lost 7 bases to trimming and J lost 2 bases, with 12 bases between them. The CDR3 runs 12 residues. Preparing the TCRbeta library involved the use of unique molecular identifiers. TCRdb re-analysed the PCR reads in MiXCR, keeping a single row per CDR3 protein. The sample includes fewer than 1 million distinct CDR3 sequences, under 20% of them seen just once. Study-level points and caveats: Several hundred graft clones that had expanded were reportedly the source of alpha-beta T cells about two months after transplant. Among T cells one year after transplant, newly produced cells accounted for most counts and diversity. Some patients' high day-60 TCRbeta diversity was traced to surviving recipient T cells and thymic progenitors.

This clonotype was observed a handful of times. The antigen is undetermined. This sequence was found in a male patient aged 10 to 17 who had a stem cell transplant for acute lymphoblastic leukemia, so the T cells may come from the graft donor. The V call is TRBV20-1, the J call TRBJ2-7, with a weak D call TRBD2 (6 bases). The sample was PBMCs, mostly from graft donor cells, taken 360 days after TCRalphabeta/CD19-depleted stem cell transplant. Here the CDR3 reads CSGFGGAYEQYF. CDR3 sequence (DNA): TGCAGTGGATTTGGAGGGGCCTACGAGCAGTACTTC.